Described below is a single T cell receptor beta chain sequence and its context. Antigen: not known. These data originate in a study of cytomegalovirus exposure and HLA in healthy donors. Notes on the study in general: As a later analysis showed, several of the most significant clusters appeared to be linked to common viral pathogens. Presence/absence results assume similar sequencing depth per donor, which may not hold.

The PCR made use of 60 Vbeta and 13 Jbeta primers. Data came from immunoSEQ multiplex PCR; TCRdb stores just in-frame clones and leaves some out. The sample lists roughly 150,000 clones, around 81% seen once, with approximately 1.5% in the top ten. This sequence originates from a man aged 35 to 55 in good health and CMV-seronegative. The sample consisted of PBMCs.

The CDR3 is CASSSTHRGQRGYNEQFF. CDR3 DNA sequence: TGTGCCAGCAGTTCCACCCACCGTGGACAAAGGGGCTACAATGAGCAGTTCTTC. V gene TRBV27 combines with J gene TRBJ2-1; possibly TRBD1 for D (5 bases). Between the trimmed V and J ends, which lost 4 bases and 3 bases, there was a span of 22 bases. This CDR3 contains 18 residues. CDR1 is MNHEY, CDR2 SMNVEV, per germline (reference sequence).